The 28 T cell receptor beta chains given below trace back to one sample, sequenced in a study of blood T cell repertoires in COVID-19. This table comes from immunoSEQ multiplex PCR, and its TCRdb copy is limited to in-frame clones, with some not included. The table includes more than 200,000 clones, 65% to 90% detected once. The sequencing sample was made of peripheral blood. The receptors come from a woman older than 75 with active or convalescent COVID-19.

The chain is built from TRBV18 and TRBJ2-5, with TRBD1 matching 10 bases. This CDR3 is built from 14 residues. Trimming cost V 3 bases and J 3 bases; bases outside gene matches: 1. CDR1 and CDR2 from the germline V gene are KGHSH and LQKENI. The CDR3 loop reads CASSPGTGEETQYF. CDR3 nucleotides: TGTGCCAGCTCACCCGGGACAGGGGAAGAGACCCAGTACTTC. Complete variable domain (other parts from reference TRBV18 and TRBJ2-5): NAGVMQNPRHLVRRRGQEARLRCSPMKGHSHVYWYRQLPEEGLKFMVYLQKENIIDESGMPKERFSAEFPKEGPSILRIQQVVRGDSAAYFCASSPGTGEETQYFGPGTRLLVL.

This clone is a singleton in its sample. The chain combines TRBV6-2 or TRBV6-3 with TRBJ2-7, with D perhaps matching TRBD1 (6 bases). Between the trimmed V and J ends, which lost 2 bases and 6 bases, there was a span of 14 bases. The CDR3 covers 14 residues. The germline CDR1 and CDR2 sequences are MNHEY and SVGEGT. The CDR3 sequence: CASSYGGSFSEQYF. CDR3 nucleotide sequence: TGTGCCAGCAGTTACGGGGGCAGTTTCTCCGAGCAGTACTTC.

The count of this clone is one. The chain carries TRBV5-1 and TRBJ2-2; 12 nucleotides match TRBD2. With V trimmed by 2 bases and J by 7 bases, 12 bases remained unmatched. The CDR3 sequence is 18 residues long. Germline V gene data show CDR1 as SGHRS and CDR2 as YFSETQ. The CDR3 spells CASSLGSSGRAVVGELFF. In DNA, the CDR3 is TGCGCCAGCAGCTTAGGCTCTAGCGGGAGGGCCGTCGTCGGGGAGCTGTTTTTT. Based on the CDR3 plus reference TRBV5-1 and TRBJ2-2, the full variable domain is KAGVTQTPRYLIKTRGQQVTLSCSPISGHRSVSWYQQTPGQGLQFLFEYFSETQRNKGNFPGRFSGRQFSNSRSEMNVSTLELGDSALYLCASSLGSSGRAVVGELFFGEGSRLTVL.

This clone was seen more than once but under ten times. This chain uses TRBV30 with TRBJ2-6, with D maybe TRBD1 (5 bases). The germline CDR1 and CDR2 sequences are GTSNPN and SVGIG (reference sequence). The CDR3 has 19 residues. Trimming stripped 0 bases from V and 0 bases from J, with 18 bases between. CDR3 in amino acids: CAWSVPGTGLSSGANVLTF. The CDR3 DNA reads TGTGCCTGGAGTGTACCGGGTACAGGCTTAAGCTCTGGGGCCAACGTCCTGACTTTC.

The rearrangement joins TRBV6-2 or TRBV6-3 to TRBJ1-5; no clear D. V shed 0 bases and J shed 7 bases, with 13 bases lying between them. This CDR3 is 15 amino acids long. Germline V gene lookup returns CDR1 MNHEY and CDR2 SVGEGT. As DNA, the CDR3 is TGTGCCAGCAGTTACTCGTCGGGTGGAAGGCAGCCCCAGCATTTT. Protein product: CASSYSSGGRQPQHF.

The chain recombines TRBV2 with TRBJ1-4, with D unclear. V was shortened by 3 bases and J by 5 bases, with 10 bases between the two germline ends. The CDR3 is 14 amino acids. The germline V gene encodes CDR1 SNHLY and CDR2 FYNNEI. The CDR3 nucleotides read TGTGCCAGCAGTGAGAGGTCCTTGAATGAAAAACTGTTTTTT. The encoded protein is CASSERSLNEKLFF.

The V gene is TRBV12-3 or TRBV12-4, the J gene TRBJ2-2; no clear D gene. V lost 5 bases and J lost 3, with 7 bases in between. CDR3 length: 13 amino acids. The CDR3 DNA reads as TGTGCCAGCAGTGTTCAGGACACCGGGGAGCTGTTTTTT. This gives the protein CASSVQDTGELFF.

The chain recombines TRBV2 with TRBJ2-3; 9 bases line up with TRBD1. Germline loops: CDR1 SNHLY, CDR2 FYNNEI. V shed 4 bases and J 2 bases; nucleotides not matched to a gene: 7. This CDR3 contains 16 residues. The CDR3: CASSAQGAPTTDTQYF. The CDR3 nucleotides are TGTGCCAGCAGTGCACAGGGGGCACCCACCACAGATACGCAGTATTTT. Drawing the rest from reference TRBV2 and TRBJ2-3, the complete variable domain is EPEVTQTPSHQVTQMGQEVILRCVPISNHLYFYWYRQILGQKVEFLVSFYNNEISEKSEIFDDQFSVERPDGSNFTLKIRSTKLEDSAMYFCASSAQGAPTTDTQYFGPGTRLTVL.

This clone was seen only a few times. The CDR3 reads CASSYSTGTWSYEQYF. The DNA of the CDR3 is TGTGCCAGCAGTTACTCGACCGGGACTTGGAGCTACGAGCAGTACTTC. This sequence joins TRBV6-6 and TRBJ2-7; tentatively, D is TRBD2 (6 bases). This CDR3 has 16 amino acids. Germline CDR1 is MNHNY and CDR2 is SVGAGI (reference sequence). With 0 bases removed from V and 3 bases from J, the gap between germline ends came to 15 bases.

The V call is TRBV27, the J call TRBJ2-5, with D maybe TRBD1 (6 bases). V was shortened by 2 bases and J by 3 bases, with 10 bases between the two germline ends. Germline V CDR1 and CDR2: MNHEY, SMNVEV (reference sequence). The CDR3 runs 14 residues. As DNA, the CDR3 is TGTGCCAGCAGTTTAAGGTCAGGGGAAGAGACCCAGTACTTC. Residues: CASSLRSGEETQYF.

The chain carries TRBV2 and TRBJ2-7; the match to TRBD2 covers 7 bases. Germline CDR1 reads SNHLY; CDR2 reads FYNNEI. The CDR3 runs to 14 residues. Losses at the gene ends were 8 bases for V and 0 bases for J; bases not matched to a gene: 7. The CDR3 DNA is TGTGCCAGCTGCTCTGGCGGGAGCTCCTACGAGCAGTACTTC. Translated: CASCSGGSSYEQYF.

The J gene is TRBJ1-2, the V gene TRBV3-1 (or the pseudogene TRBV3-2), with a possible D match to TRBD1 (6 bases). V was pared by 0 bases and J by 5 bases, with 10 bases between. This CDR3 region has 14 residues. CDR1 and CDR2 (germline): LGHDT, YNNKEL (reference sequence). The CDR3 coding sequence is TGTGCCAGCAGCCAAGATAGTCAGGGGTATGGCTACACCTTC. Its translation is CASSQDSQGYGYTF.

The V call is TRBV3-1 (or the pseudogene TRBV3-2), the J call TRBJ2-7, with 7 bases aligning to TRBD1. Unmatched junction bases numbered 11, after V lost 4 bases and J lost 11 bases. The germline V gene has CDR1 LGHDT and CDR2 YNNKEL (reference sequence). CDR3 length equals 13 residues. The CDR3: CASSPLEGTEKYF. The CDR3 nucleotides are TGTGCCAGCAGCCCCCTGGAAGGGACAGAGAAGTACTTC.

The chain couples TRBV3-1 (or the pseudogene TRBV3-2) to TRBJ2-7, with unresolved D. Trimming cost V 0 bases and J 8 bases, with 8 bases left between them. CDR3 size: 12 residues. The germline V gene encodes CDR1 LGHDT and CDR2 YNNKEL (reference sequence). The CDR3 reads CASSQDPGKQYF. The CDR3 DNA follows: TGTGCCAGCAGCCAAGATCCGGGTAAGCAGTACTTC.

The chain couples TRBV27 to TRBJ2-7, with 7 positions matching TRBD1. Germline V gene data show CDR1 as MNHEY and CDR2 as SMNVEV (reference sequence). The CDR3 is 16 residues long. With V trimmed by 5 bases and J by 3 bases, 13 bases remained unmatched. The CDR3 DNA reads TGTGCCAGCAGTCCGACATCCGGACAGGCATACTACGAGCAGTACTTC. Encoded protein: CASSPTSGQAYYEQYF.

The chain links TRBV20-1 to TRBJ1-2; a possible D gene is TRBD1 (5 bases). Trimming removed 3 bases at V and 7 bases at J, with 12 bases between. The CDR3 spans 12 residues. Germline V gene data show CDR1 as DFQATT and CDR2 as SNEGSKA (reference sequence). CDR3 nucleotides: TGCAGTGCTAGTCGCAGGGTCGGTGGCTACACCTTC. It translates to CSASRRVGGYTF.

V and J are TRBV5-1 and TRBJ2-5; TRBD2 matches at 8 bases. Germline values: CDR1 SGHRS, CDR2 YFSETQ. J gave up 3 bases and V 0 bases, and 4 bases lay outside the gene matches. This CDR3 has 15 residues. The CDR3 DNA is TGCGCCAGCAGCTTGGGGGCGGGAGGTAAAGAGACCCAGTACTTC. As protein: CASSLGAGGKETQYF.

The J gene is TRBJ1-2, the V gene TRBV28; D is possibly TRBD1 (5 bases). The CDR3 runs 12 residues. CDR1 is MDHEN, CDR2 SYDVKM, per germline. Deletions cut 3 bases from V and 6 bases from J, with 8 bases between. The CDR3 protein is CASSFWGDGYTF. CDR3 DNA: TGTGCCAGCAGTTTTTGGGGGGATGGCTACACCTTC.

This clone was detected only a few times. The rearrangement uses TRBV13 and TRBJ1-1, with D perhaps TRBD1 (6 bases). Trimming took off 4 bases at V and 1 base at J, with 16 bases between the two ends. The germline V gene has CDR1 PRHDT and CDR2 FYEKMQ (reference sequence). The CDR3 contains 16 residues. DNA of the CDR3: TGTGCCAGCAGCTCAAGGGGGTGGCAGGAGAACACTGAAGCTTTCTTT. Translation: CASSSRGWQENTEAFF.

The chain combines TRBV30 with TRBJ2-1; D is undetermined. Germline CDR1 is GTSNPN and CDR2 is SVGIG (reference sequence). The length of the CDR3 is 13 residues. The ends were cut back, 3 bases at V and 7 bases at J, with 13 bases in the middle. The CDR3 DNA reads TGTGCCTGGAGCGGAACCCTAGGAAATGAGCAGTTCTTC. Translating it yields CAWSGTLGNEQFF.

The V and J genes are TRBV2 and TRBJ2-2, with 9 bases that match TRBD2. There are 13 residues in the CDR3. The germline V gene encodes CDR1 SNHLY and CDR2 FYNNEI. With V trimmed by 4 bases and J by 6 bases, 0 bases remained unmatched. The CDR3 nucleotides read TGTGCCAGCAGTGGCGGGGGGGCCGGGGAGCTGTTTTTT. Protein product: CASSGGGAGELFF.

J is TRBJ2-5 and V is TRBV19; TRBD2 matches 13 bases. This CDR3 region has 14 residues. Germline CDR1 and CDR2: LNHDA and SQIVND (reference sequence). V shed 1 base and J 13 bases; nucleotides not matched to a gene: 6. The CDR3 sequence: CASSIAGTSGMMYF. The CDR3 nucleotides read TGTGCCAGTAGTATAGCTGGGACTAGCGGGATGATGTACTTC.

V gene TRBV5-4 combines with J gene TRBJ2-1; 11 nucleotides align to TRBD2. Per the germline V gene, CDR1 is SGHNT and CDR2 is YYREEE (reference sequence). V shed 0 bases, J shed 5 bases, and the junction held 4 bases outside the gene matches. The CDR3 contains 16 residues. Here the CDR3 DNA reads TGTGCCAGCAGCTTGGCTCTAGCGGGAGGCGACAATGAGCAGTTCTTC. It specifies CASSLALAGGDNEQFF.

The sample holds one count of this clone. The chain couples TRBV5-1 to TRBJ2-1; TRBD2 matches 8 bases. The J segment lost 3 bases and the V segment lost 3 bases, leaving 5 bases of the junction unmatched. The CDR3 extends over 15 amino acids. Germline V gene sequence: CDR1 SGHRS, CDR2 YFSETQ. The CDR3 reads CASSWSGGFYNEQFF. CDR3 in DNA: TGCGCCAGCAGCTGGAGCGGGGGCTTCTACAATGAGCAGTTCTTC.

This clone was found a few times. The V and J genes are TRBV24-1 and TRBJ2-1, with 9 positions matching TRBD1. Per the germline V gene, CDR1 is KGHDR and CDR2 is SFDVKD. J lost 8 bases, V lost 6 bases, and 13 bases had no gene match. This CDR3 is 16 amino acids long. The CDR3 region is CATSSPPGQGPYEQFF. CDR3 nucleotide sequence: TGTGCCACCAGTTCCCCACCCGGACAGGGGCCTTATGAGCAGTTCTTC.

The genes are TRBV27 and TRBJ2-4; D not certain. The CDR3 covers 13 residues. The germline gives CDR1 MNHEY, CDR2 SMNVEV (reference sequence). V lost 5 bases and J lost 0, with 5 bases in between. CDR3: CASSPLAKNIQYF. The CDR3 DNA follows: TGTGCCAGCAGTCCCTTAGCCAAAAACATTCAGTACTTC.

The chain is built from TRBV4-2 and TRBJ1-4, with D hard to call. The CDR3 runs 16 residues. Trimming cost V 0 bases and J 3 bases, with 11 bases left between them. Germline loops: CDR1 LGHNA, CDR2 YNFKEQ. CDR3 DNA: TGTGCCAGCAGCCAAGATTTAAGCTTATCTAATGAAAAACTGTTTTTT. This sequence encodes CASSQDLSLSNEKLFF.

V is TRBV19 and J is TRBJ2-1; D gene uncertain. The CDR3 length is 14 residues. V lost 0 bases and J 13 bases, leaving 16 bases between the germline ends. Germline CDR1 is LNHDA and CDR2 is SQIVND (reference sequence). The CDR3 is CASSIEKTAAVQFF. As DNA, the CDR3 is TGTGCCAGTAGTATAGAGAAGACGGCGGCGGTACAGTTCTTC. Combining the CDR3 with reference TRBV19 and TRBJ2-1 gives the whole variable domain DGGITQSPKYLFRKEGQNVTLSCEQNLNHDAMYWYRQDPGQGLRLIYYSQIVNDFQKGDIAEGYSVSREKKESFPLTVTSAQKNPTAFYLCASSIEKTAAVQFFGPGTRLTVL.